This T cell receptor delta chain came from a study of γδ T cells in repeated Plasmodium falciparum infection. Study information: Four controlled malaria infections with P. falciparum NF54 spanned roughly 640 days. Some Malian samples span acute malaria episodes; others come from no-transmission periods. Study conclusions and caveats: One small rural Malian village, predominantly a single ethnic group, supplied the cohort.

The table lists this clone with many counts. The antigen is not known. This DNA's translation differs at residue 19 from TCRdb's protein, which comes from a much larger clone; a read error is likely, and the protein shown is translated from the DNA. TCRdb re-called the multiplex PCR reads via CATT. The sample includes tens of thousands of delta-chain clones, over 1.1% of them seen just once. The sample comprised gamma-delta T cells from blood. The TCR was taken from a pool of human donors (malaria-infected and uninfected, not separated).

CDR3 sequence reads: CACDPVLGDTRVQSYTDKPIF. CDR3 coding DNA: TGTGCCTGTGACCCTGTACTGGGGGATACGCGCGTACAATCTTACACCGATAAACCCATCTTT. The chain joins TRDV2 to TRDJ1; TRDD3 matches at 13 bases. This CDR3 region has 21 residues. In germline, CDR1 is GEAIGNYY, CDR2 EKD.